The 4 T cell receptor beta chains reported below all come from one sample, sequenced in a study of OX40 agonist ivuxolimab in advanced cancers. Sequencing was performed with immunoSEQ multiplex PCR; in TCRdb, only in-frame clones are kept and a portion is missing. Here the sample spans under 45,000 clones, about 83% being singletons. The sample here was CD4+ or CD8+ T cells sorted from blood, taken in a trial of the OX40 agonist ivuxolimab. The source is an adult with an advanced solid tumor such as melanoma, head and neck, liver or kidney cancer.

The gene calls are TRBV2 and TRBJ2-4; D might be TRBD1 or TRBD2, each matching 5 bases. The CDR3 loop spans 13 amino acids. The germline V gene has CDR1 SNHLY and CDR2 FYNNEI. V was trimmed by 4 bases and J by 8 bases, leaving 12 bases between them. The CDR3 sequence: CASSVELGDIQYF. The CDR3, as DNA: TGTGCCAGCAGTGTGGAACTAGGGGACATTCAGTACTTC.

The rearrangement links TRBV19 to TRBJ1-2, with D tentatively TRBD1 (5 bases). The CDR3 is 16 amino acids. Germline assignment: CDR1 LNHDA and CDR2 SQIVND (reference sequence). V was clipped by 3 bases and J by 1 base, with 15 bases between them. The CDR3 sequence is CASSMGPGMINYGYTF. The CDR3 region has the DNA TGTGCCAGTAGTATGGGACCAGGGATGATTAACTATGGCTACACCTTC.

This sequence joins TRBV6-1 and TRBJ1-1, with TRBD1 matching 7 bases. The CDR3 contains 17 residues. After removal of 4 bases from V and 1 base from J, the junction contained 12 bases not matched to a gene. Germline V lookup: CDR1 MNHNS, CDR2 SASEGT. The CDR3 reads CASSARPPGTENTEAFF. CDR3 sequence (DNA): TGTGCCAGCAGTGCCCGACCACCCGGGACAGAGAACACTGAAGCTTTCTTT.

The V call is TRBV19, the J call TRBJ2-6, with D perhaps matching TRBD1 (6 bases). The V end lost 3 bases, the J end lost 5 bases, and 11 bases lay between the germline ends. This CDR3 comprises 15 residues. Per the germline V gene, CDR1 is LNHDA and CDR2 is SQIVND (reference sequence). The CDR3 reads CASSIGQIRANVLTF. CDR3 coding DNA: TGTGCCAGTAGTATTGGACAGATTCGGGCCAACGTCCTGACTTTC.